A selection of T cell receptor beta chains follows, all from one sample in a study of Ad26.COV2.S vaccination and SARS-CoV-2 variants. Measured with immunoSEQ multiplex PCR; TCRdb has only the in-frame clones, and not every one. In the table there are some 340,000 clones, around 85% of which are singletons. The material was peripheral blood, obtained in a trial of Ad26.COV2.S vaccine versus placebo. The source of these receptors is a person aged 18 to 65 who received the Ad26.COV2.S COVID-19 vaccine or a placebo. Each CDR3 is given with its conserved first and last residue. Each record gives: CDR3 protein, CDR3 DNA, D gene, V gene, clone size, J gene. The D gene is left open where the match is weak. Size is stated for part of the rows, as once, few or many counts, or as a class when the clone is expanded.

CDR3: CASRNRVLDRQSPLHF
DNA: TGTGCCAGCAGAAACAGGGTTCTTGATCGACAATCACCCCTCCACTTT
D: NA
V: TRBV28
size: NA
J: TRBJ1-6

CDR3: CASSLAGGRTGELFF
DNA: TGTGCCAGCAGCCTAGCGGGGGGGAGGACCGGGGAGCTGTTTTTT
D: TRBD2
V: TRBV3-1/TRBV3-2
size: once
J: TRBJ2-2

CDR3: CAWSVGAGGYTGELFF
DNA: TGTGCCTGGAGTGTAGGGGCAGGGGGGTACACCGGGGAGCTGTTTTTT
D: NA
V: TRBV30
size: NA
J: TRBJ2-2

CDR3: CASRGQGAVYGYTF
DNA: TGTGCCAGCAGGGGACAGGGGGCCGTCTATGGCTACACCTTC
D: TRBD1
V: TRBV6-5
size: NA
J: TRBJ1-2

CDR3: CASSLGGVAGTEAFF
DNA: TGTGCCAGCAGCTTGGGGGGTGTCGCGGGGACTGAAGCTTTCTTT
D: NA
V: TRBV5-5
size: NA
J: TRBJ1-1

CDR3: CASSPLGQDYGYTF
DNA: TGTGCCAGCTCACCATTGGGACAGGACTATGGCTACACCTTC
D: TRBD1
V: TRBV18
size: few
J: TRBJ1-2

CDR3: CASSPGRPTSGVSYEQYF
DNA: TGCGCCAGCAGCCCAGGCCGCCCGACTAGCGGGGTATCCTACGAGCAGTACTTC
D: TRBD2
V: TRBV5-1
size: NA
J: TRBJ2-7

CDR3: CASSLGLPLFF
DNA: TGTGCCAGCAGTCTCGGACTGCCCCTCTTTTTT
D: NA
V: TRBV12-3/TRBV12-4
size: NA
J: TRBJ1-3

CDR3: CASSLDAGSNYGYTF
DNA: TGTGCCAGCAGCTTAGACGCAGGGTCTAACTATGGCTACACCTTC
D: NA
V: TRBV11-2
size: NA
J: TRBJ1-2

CDR3: CASSNTAGDTQYF
DNA: TGTGCCAGCTCAAACACCGCTGGCGATACGCAGTATTTT
D: NA
V: TRBV18
size: NA
J: TRBJ2-3

CDR3: CASSLRLGGNYGYTF
DNA: TGTGCCAGCAGTTTGCGTTTAGGGGGTAACTATGGCTACACCTTC
D: NA
V: TRBV27
size: NA
J: TRBJ1-2

CDR3: CASSPGQLGRTGELFF
DNA: TGTGCCAGCAGCCCGGGCCAATTGGGGCGCACCGGGGAGCTGTTTTTT
D: NA
V: TRBV5-4
size: NA
J: TRBJ2-2

CDR3: CASSLARDRGTEAFF
DNA: TGTGCCAGCAGCTTAGCGCGGGACAGGGGAACTGAAGCTTTCTTT
D: TRBD1
V: TRBV7-9
size: NA
J: TRBJ1-1

CDR3: CASSQDLLGGPFSGNTIYF
DNA: TGCGCCAGCAGCCAAGACTTGCTTGGGGGCCCTTTCTCTGGAAACACCATATATTTT
D: NA
V: TRBV4-1
size: NA
J: TRBJ1-3

CDR3: CASSPGTGEFIGYTF
DNA: TGCGCCAGCAGCCCCGGGACAGGGGAATTTATAGGCTACACCTTC
D: TRBD1
V: TRBV4-1
size: NA
J: TRBJ1-2

CDR3: CASSLVGANYGYTF
DNA: TGTGCCAGCAGCTTGGTGGGGGCTAACTATGGCTACACCTTC
D: NA
V: TRBV5-4
size: NA
J: TRBJ1-2

CDR3: CASSRSQTEKLFF
DNA: TGTGCCAGCAGCAGGTCACAGACCGAAAAACTGTTTTTT
D: NA
V: TRBV6-5
size: few
J: TRBJ1-4

CDR3: CASSLETGGSSPLHF
DNA: TGTGCCAGCAGCTTAGAGACAGGGGGCAGTTCCCCCCTCCACTTT
D: TRBD1
V: TRBV7-6
size: NA
J: TRBJ1-6

CDR3: CASSKQGEGQPQHF
DNA: TGTGCCAGCAGCAAACAGGGGGAGGGACAGCCCCAGCATTTT
D: TRBD1
V: TRBV9
size: NA
J: TRBJ1-5

CDR3: CASREDRSYGYTF
DNA: TGTGCCAGCAGGGAAGACAGGTCTTATGGCTACACCTTC
D: NA
V: TRBV2
size: NA
J: TRBJ1-2

CDR3: CASSPLIDEKLFF
DNA: TGTGCCAGCAGCCCCCTAATCGATGAAAAACTGTTTTTT
D: NA
V: TRBV11-2
size: NA
J: TRBJ1-4

CDR3: CASSIFPRVNTEAFF
DNA: TGTGCCAGTAGTATTTTCCCCCGAGTGAACACTGAAGCTTTCTTT
D: NA
V: TRBV19
size: once
J: TRBJ1-1

CDR3: CASSPRQGLDNSPLHF
DNA: TGTGCCAGCAGCCCCAGACAGGGATTAGACAATTCACCCCTCCACTTT
D: TRBD1
V: TRBV5-4
size: few
J: TRBJ1-6

CDR3: CASSLWTDEEGTQYF
DNA: TGTGCCAGCAGCTTATGGACAGATGAAGAGGGGACCCAGTACTTC
D: NA
V: TRBV7-6
size: NA
J: TRBJ2-5

CDR3: CAISERGTAGVF
DNA: TGTGCCATCAGTGAGAGAGGCACGGCGGGGGTCTTC
D: NA
V: TRBV10-3
size: NA
J: TRBJ1-2

CDR3: CASSYYGQGGQPQHF
DNA: TGTGCCAGCAGTTACTACGGACAGGGCGGGCAGCCCCAGCATTTT
D: TRBD1
V: TRBV6-6
size: NA
J: TRBJ1-5

CDR3: CASSDGGAHAAEQFF
DNA: TGTGCCAGCAGCGACGGGGGGGCACACGCTGCTGAGCAGTTCTTC
D: TRBD2
V: TRBV7-2
size: NA
J: TRBJ2-1

CDR3: CASSPSSRGEQFF
DNA: TGTGCCAGTAGTCCTTCGTCGAGAGGTGAGCAGTTCTTC
D: NA
V: TRBV19
size: NA
J: TRBJ2-1

CDR3: CASSVSDRYTEAFF
DNA: TGTGCCAGCAGCGTCTCAGACCGTTACACTGAAGCTTTCTTT
D: NA
V: TRBV9
size: NA
J: TRBJ1-1

CDR3: CASRLTGLSSYEQYF
DNA: TGTGCCAGCAGACTTACAGGGCTAAGCTCCTACGAGCAGTACTTC
D: NA
V: TRBV2
size: NA
J: TRBJ2-7

CDR3: CASSLSQGVGTEAFF
DNA: TGCGCCAGCAGCCTCTCTCAGGGTGTAGGCACTGAAGCTTTCTTT
D: NA
V: TRBV4-1
size: NA
J: TRBJ1-1

CDR3: CASSQGGPSTDTQYF
DNA: TGTGCCAGCAGCCAAGGGGGACCCTCCACAGATACGCAGTATTTT
D: NA
V: TRBV14
size: NA
J: TRBJ2-3